The 9 T cell receptor beta chains reported below all come from one sample, sequenced in a study of shared clonotypes between healthy human individuals. Here immunoSEQ multiplex PCR was the method, and the copy in TCRdb shows in-frame clones only, minus some. The table shows about 1.5 million clones, with roughly 97% occurring only once. The sample consisted of naive CD4+ T cells sorted from blood. Stated subset: CD45RA+ positively selected. The receptor set was obtained from a man aged 30-40 years in good health.

J is TRBJ1-3 and V is TRBV18; D is undetermined. The CDR3 length is 17 residues. Trimming removed 1 base at V and 0 bases at J, with 13 bases between. Per germline, CDR1 KGHSH and CDR2 LQKENI. CDR3 DNA: TGTGCCAGCTCACCACTATTTGGGGAAGCCTCTGGAAACACCATATATTTT. It specifies CASSPLFGEASGNTIYF.

In its sample, this clone was seen once. This chain joins TRBV20-1 and TRBJ2-3; D unresolved. The length of the CDR3 is 11 residues. Trimming took off 0 bases at V and 7 bases at J, with 5 bases between the two ends. The germline V gene has CDR1 DFQATT and CDR2 SNEGSKA (reference sequence). In DNA, the CDR3 is TGCAGTGCTAGAGAGGGGTATACGCAGTATTTT. Translation gives CSAREGYTQYF.

This chain links TRBV5-1 with TRBJ1-2, with 8 nucleotides matching TRBD1. This CDR3 region has 16 residues. Germline lookup yields CDR1 SGHRS and CDR2 YFSETQ. J gave up 7 bases and V 0 bases, and 11 bases lay outside the gene matches. CDR3 in amino acids: CASSLVTTGGIAGYTF. The CDR3 DNA reads TGCGCCAGCAGCTTGGTAACCACAGGGGGAATTGCTGGCTACACCTTC.

As regards this clone: The sample has other DNA sequences that encode this CDR3 too. This chain connects TRBV18 to TRBJ2-6, with D unresolved. The germline CDR1 and CDR2 sequences are KGHSH and LQKENI. The CDR3 extends over 15 amino acids. Trimming pared 0 bases from V and 1 base from J, leaving 4 bases between. DNA of the CDR3: TGTGCCAGCTCACCACCGAGATCTGGGGCCAACGTCCTGACTTTC. It specifies CASSPPRSGANVLTF. The variable domain in full, completed from reference TRBV18 and TRBJ2-6, reads NAGVMQNPRHLVRRRGQEARLRCSPMKGHSHVYWYRQLPEEGLKFMVYLQKENIIDESGMPKERFSAEFPKEGPSILRIQQVVRGDSAAYFCASSPPRSGANVLTFGAGSRLTVL.

The chain couples TRBV10-1 to TRBJ2-7, with TRBD2 matching 10 bases. Germline V gene data show CDR1 as WNHNN and CDR2 as SYGVQD (reference sequence). This CDR3 has 14 residues. The ends lost 2 bases at V and 6 bases at J; junction bases unmatched: 4. The CDR3 loop reads CASSEVVAGGEQYF. In nucleotides, the CDR3 is TGCGCCAGCAGTGAGGTGGTAGCGGGAGGCGAGCAGTACTTC.

The rearrangement links TRBV4-2 to TRBJ1-1; the D gene is possibly TRBD1 (6 bases). The V end lost 1 base, the J end lost 2 bases, and 8 bases lay between the germline ends. Germline CDR1 is LGHNA and CDR2 is YNFKEQ. This CDR3 spans 14 amino acids. The DNA of the CDR3 is TGTGCCAGCAGCCAAGTGGGGGGCAACACTGAAGCTTTCTTT. This codes for CASSQVGGNTEAFF.

This clone was found a few times. The chain carries TRBV28 and TRBJ2-1; 7 bases line up with TRBD1. The CDR3 extends over 14 amino acids. Per the germline V gene, CDR1 is MDHEN and CDR2 is SYDVKM. Trimming took 5 bases from V and 4 from J; bases not matched to a gene: 5. CDR3 sequence reads: CASSTPGGYNEQFF. CDR3 DNA sequence: TGTGCCAGCAGTACCCCAGGGGGTTACAATGAGCAGTTCTTC.

This chain connects TRBV19 to TRBJ2-1, with a possible D match to TRBD1 (6 bases). Looked up from germline, CDR1 is LNHDA and CDR2 is SQIVND (reference sequence). CDR3 length: 16 residues. Trimming took off 0 bases at V and 0 bases at J, with 9 bases between the two ends. CDR3 nucleotide sequence: TGTGCCAGTAGTATAGAGAGGGGGAGCTCCTACAATGAGCAGTTCTTC. Amino acid sequence: CASSIERGSSYNEQFF.

The chain has TRBV10-3 and TRBJ2-1; no definite D call. The V and J ends lost 2 bases and 7 bases respectively, with 12 bases between them. The CDR3 extends over 14 amino acids. CDR1 is ENHRY, CDR2 SYGVKD, per germline. Written as DNA, the CDR3 is TGTGCCATCAGTGAGCCGATTGCCAAGAATGAGCAGTTCTTC. Its protein product is CAISEPIAKNEQFF.